The T cell receptor beta chain under discussion was sequenced for a study of preoperative IRX-2 immunotherapy in early breast cancer. The V and J ends lost 0 bases and 9 bases respectively, with 11 bases between them. CDR3 length: 13 amino acids. CDR1 MGHRA and CDR2 YSYEKL come from the germline V gene. Here immunoSEQ multiplex PCR was the method, and the copy in TCRdb shows in-frame clones only, minus some. The repertoire holds about 43,000 clones, approximately 94% seen once, with about 1.6% in the top ten. Treatment of the sample: preoperative locoregional IRX-2 cytokine immunotherapy. This phase Ib study tested locoregional IRX-2 cytokine immunotherapy given before surgery.

The rearrangement joins TRBV4-1 to TRBJ2-5; D is undetermined. The origin of this receptor is a human donor with breast cancer. Source: tumor tissue, taken after IRX-2 immunotherapy. The CDR3 DNA follows: TGCGCCAGCAGCCAAGATTGGGTTCGGGCCCAGTACTTC. Translation: CASSQDWVRAQYF.